Presented here are 22 T cell receptor beta chains from one specimen sequenced in a study of post-analysis software for immune sequencing data. The TCR beta cDNA libraries contained unique molecular identifiers. TCRdb analysed the PCR reads with MiXCR anew, one entry per CDR3 protein. Of roughly 620,000 distinct CDR3 sequences listed, around 40% were seen once; the top ten hold under 2%. Their antigens remain unidentified. Study-level findings and limits: Higher frequency in patients than in controls was seen for roughly five TRBV segments, with TRBV5-6, TRBV5-1 and TRBV20-1 among them.

Input material: blood. Receptor source: a girl aged 10-17 years with multiple sclerosis.

In this sample, this clonotype turned up once. V usage is TRBV29-1 and J usage is TRBJ2-7; D remains unclear. V was clipped by 3 bases and J by 7 bases, with 13 bases between them. CDR3 length equals 12 residues. Germline values: CDR1 SQVTM, CDR2 ANQGSEA. CDR3 DNA sequence: TGCAGCGTTGAGGAGTACTACAATGAGCAGTACTTC. Translating it yields CSVEEYYNEQYF.

A word on this clonotype: The junction does not match germline at one end; this may be a read error. V usage is TRBV11-2 and J usage is TRBJ2-1, with TRBD1 matching 7 bases. This CDR3 has 18 amino acids. CDR1 and CDR2 (germline): SGHAT, FQNNGV. CDR3 loop: CAGSGVSPGQSSYNEQFF. DNA of the CDR3: TGTGCCGGCAGCGGCGTTTCCCCGGGACAGAGCTCCTACAATGAGCAGTTCTTC.

This sequence joins TRBV12-3 or TRBV12-4 and TRBJ2-1; 8 positions match TRBD2. Losses at the gene ends were 1 base for V and 7 bases for J; bases not matched to a gene: 9. The CDR3 contains 16 residues. The CDR3: CASSLVYSGSSNEQFF. Written as DNA, the CDR3 is TGTGCCAGCAGTTTAGTTTACAGCGGGAGCAGTAATGAGCAGTTCTTC.

The CDR3 sequence is CASKGLGRYEQYF. The CDR3 DNA reads TGCGCCAGCAAGGGACTAGGACGTTACGAGCAGTACTTC. The rearrangement links TRBV4-1 to TRBJ2-7, with 8 bases aligning to TRBD2. The germline V gene encodes CDR1 MGHRA and CDR2 YSYEKL. V lost 7 bases, J lost 4 bases, and 6 bases stayed unmatched. The CDR3 extends over 13 amino acids.

This chain uses TRBV7-9 with TRBJ2-1, with 12 bases lining up with TRBD2. The ends lost 0 bases at V and 7 bases at J; junction bases unmatched: 4. The CDR3 has 16 residues. The germline gives CDR1 SEHNR, CDR2 FQNEAQ (reference sequence). CDR3 protein: CASSLATSGGLNEQFF. In nucleotides, the CDR3 is TGTGCCAGCAGCTTAGCGACTAGCGGGGGATTGAATGAGCAGTTCTTC.

J is TRBJ2-7 and V is TRBV12-3 or TRBV12-4; 9 bases map to TRBD2. CDR3 length: 15 residues. J lost 4 bases, V lost 5 bases, and 9 bases had no gene match. Here the CDR3 reads CASSLRLAAGYEQYF. CDR3 sequence (DNA): TGTGCCAGCAGTCTCCGACTAGCGGCCGGGTACGAGCAGTACTTC.

CDR3 amino acids: CASSPETGTGGYTF. Here the CDR3 DNA reads TGCGCCAGCAGCCCCGAGACAGGGACTGGTGGCTACACCTTC. The V call is TRBV5-1, the J call TRBJ1-2; 7 bases match TRBD1. CDR1 is SGHRS and CDR2 is YFSETQ in the germline V gene. Trimming removed 4 bases from V and 7 bases from J; junction bases left unmatched: 10. The CDR3 spans 14 residues.

As DNA, the CDR3 is TGTGCCATTCCCCAAAGAGGCGCGCAAGAGACCCAGTACTTC. Translating gives CAIPQRGAQETQYF. V is TRBV10-3 and J is TRBJ2-5; D gene unclear. V was shortened by 9 bases and J by 2 bases, with 16 bases between the two germline ends. Germline V CDR1 and CDR2: ENHRY, SYGVKD. CDR3 length: 14 amino acids.

This clonotype was detected many times. V usage is TRBV29-1 and J usage is TRBJ2-1; 9 bases agree with TRBD1. There are 16 residues in the CDR3. Germline CDR1 and CDR2: SQVTM and ANQGSEA. V dropped 7 bases and J dropped 8; count of bases not matched to a gene: 18. CDR3 amino acids: CSGFGGTGKVGDEQFF. CDR3 in DNA: TGCAGCGGCTTCGGCGGGACAGGGAAAGTGGGAGATGAGCAGTTCTTC.

V is TRBV5-1 and J is TRBJ2-1; the D is unclear. The V gene lost 3 bases and the J gene lost 0 bases, with 13 bases spanning the gap. Germline loops: CDR1 SGHRS, CDR2 YFSETQ. CDR3 length: 16 amino acids. The DNA for the CDR3 is TGCGCCAGCAGCTCAACTACTCGGAGCTCCTACAATGAGCAGTTCTTC. It specifies CASSSTTRSSYNEQFF.

V and J are TRBV7-9 and TRBJ2-3; TRBD2 matches 7 bases. This CDR3 is 15 amino acids long. Germline V CDR1 and CDR2: SEHNR, FQNEAQ (reference sequence). The junction had 9 bases not matched to a gene; V was cut back by 5 bases and J by 4 bases. The CDR3 protein is CASSRRTGGADTQYF. The CDR3 DNA reads as TGTGCCAGCAGCCGACGGACGGGGGGAGCAGATACGCAGTATTTT.

The CDR3 DNA follows: TGCGCCAGTTCAGGGGCTAGCGCGTCCTACGAGCAGTACTTC. As protein: CASSGASASYEQYF. The V call is TRBV5-1, the J call TRBJ2-7; possibly TRBD1 or TRBD2 for D (6 bases each). The V end was cut by 8 bases, the J end by 1 base, with 16 bases between. Germline V CDR1 and CDR2: SGHRS, YFSETQ. CDR3 length: 14 residues.

The V call is TRBV9, the J call TRBJ1-2; 8 nucleotides align to TRBD1. The V gene's germline CDR1 is SGDLS and CDR2 YYNGEE. Losses at the gene ends were 3 bases for V and 3 bases for J; bases not matched to a gene: 4. The CDR3 consists of 14 residues. Written as DNA, the CDR3 is TGTGCCAGCAGCGCCACGGACAGGGACTATGGCTACACCTTC. Amino acid sequence: CASSATDRDYGYTF.

J is TRBJ2-7 and V is TRBV5-8; weak D call: TRBD2 (6 bases). Trimming shortened V by 2 bases and J by 2 bases, and 17 bases separated the two germline ends. Germline V lookup: CDR1 SGHTS, CDR2 YDEGEE. The CDR3 spans 16 residues. The CDR3 region is CASSFLRDGRPYEQYF. In DNA, the CDR3 is TGTGCCAGCAGCTTCCTCCGGGACGGGAGACCCTACGAGCAGTACTTC.

This clonotype showed up just once. The chain joins TRBV5-5 to TRBJ2-1; 13 positions agree with TRBD2. The CDR3 spans 18 residues. The germline V gene has CDR1 SGHKS and CDR2 YYEKEE (reference sequence). Trimming took 2 bases from V and 1 from J; bases not matched to a gene: 6. CDR3: CASSLTLGLAGSYNEQFF. CDR3 nucleotide sequence: TGTGCCAGCAGCTTAACTCTGGGACTAGCGGGATCCTACAATGAGCAGTTCTTC.

J is TRBJ2-1 and V is TRBV7-8; 7 bases match TRBD2. CDR3 length equals 13 residues. Germline CDR1 reads SGHVS; CDR2 reads FQNEAQ. Trimming at V came to 7 bases and at J to 4 bases, leaving 4 bases not matched to a gene. For the CDR3, the DNA is TGTGCCAGCACGGGAGCGGGGTACAATGAGCAGTTCTTC. It is translated as CASTGAGYNEQFF.

The rearrangement links TRBV25-1 to TRBJ2-3; 10 nucleotides agree with TRBD2. V was pared by 1 base and J by 4 bases, with 5 bases of the junction left unmatched. The CDR3 runs to 16 residues. Germline loops: CDR1 MGHDK, CDR2 SYGVNS. DNA of the CDR3: TGTGCCAGCAGTGAATGGGGGACTAGCGTCGCAGATACGCAGTATTTT. Residues: CASSEWGTSVADTQYF.

This chain joins TRBV5-1 and TRBJ2-5; the D is unclear. The V end lost 4 bases, the J end lost 6 bases, and 7 bases lay between the germline ends. This CDR3 comprises 11 residues. Germline assignment: CDR1 SGHRS and CDR2 YFSETQ. CDR3 residues: CASSGRKTQYF. CDR3 bases: TGCGCCAGCAGCGGTCGAAAGACCCAGTACTTC.

The rearrangement uses TRBV15 and TRBJ2-1, with 9 nucleotides matching TRBD1. V gave up 2 bases and J gave up 8 bases; unmatched junction bases: 13. This CDR3 has 17 amino acids. CDR1 and CDR2 from the germline V gene are LNHNV and YYDKDF (reference sequence). As DNA, the CDR3 is TGTGCCACCAGCAGATCCCCCGGGACAGGGCCTATATATGAGCAGTTCTTC. Its translation: CATSRSPGTGPIYEQFF. Complete variable domain (other parts from reference TRBV15 and TRBJ2-1): DAMVIQNPRYQVTQFGKPVTLSCSQTLNHNVMYWYQQKSSQAPKLLFHYYDKDFNNEADTPDNFQSRRPNTSFCFLDIRSPGLGDTAMYLCATSRSPGTGPIYEQFFGPGTRLTVL.

Notes on this clonotype: Germline is not matched at one junction end, which may reflect a read error. The chain links TRBV6-2 or TRBV6-3 to TRBJ1-6; D is undetermined. The CDR3 extends over 14 amino acids. CDR1 is MNHEY and CDR2 is SVGEGT in the germline V gene. CDR3 nucleotide sequence: TGTGCCAGCAGTTACCGGACGGAACGTTCACCCCCCCACTTT. Its translation: CASSYRTERSPPHF.

For the CDR3, the DNA is TGCAGTGCTAACCCTAAGACAGGGGGGAAGGACGAGCAGTACTTC. Residues: CSANPKTGGKDEQYF. J is TRBJ2-4 and V is TRBV20-1; 9 positions match TRBD1. With the DNA end fitting TRBJ2-7 better, the J assignment may be wrong. The V gene's germline CDR1 is DFQATT and CDR2 SNEGSKA (reference sequence). The CDR3 sequence is 15 residues long.

This clonotype has a handful of counts. V gene TRBV7-9 combines with J gene TRBJ2-3; a weak D match, TRBD2 (5 bases). Per germline, CDR1 SEHNR and CDR2 FQNEAQ (reference sequence). Trimming stripped 5 bases from V and 5 bases from J, with 17 bases between. The CDR3 has 15 amino acids. For the CDR3, the DNA is TGTGCCAGCAGCAAGGGATACGGCGGAGGAGATACGCAGTATTTT. It specifies CASSKGYGGGDTQYF.